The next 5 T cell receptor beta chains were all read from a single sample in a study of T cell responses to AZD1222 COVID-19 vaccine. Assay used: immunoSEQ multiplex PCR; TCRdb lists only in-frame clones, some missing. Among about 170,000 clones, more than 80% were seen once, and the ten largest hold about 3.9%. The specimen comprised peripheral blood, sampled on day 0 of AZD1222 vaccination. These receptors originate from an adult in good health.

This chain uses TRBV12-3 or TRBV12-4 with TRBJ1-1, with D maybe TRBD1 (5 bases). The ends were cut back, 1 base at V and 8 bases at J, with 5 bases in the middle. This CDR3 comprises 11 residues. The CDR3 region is CASSLEGEAFF. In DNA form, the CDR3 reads TGTGCCAGCAGTTTAGAGGGGGAAGCTTTCTTT.

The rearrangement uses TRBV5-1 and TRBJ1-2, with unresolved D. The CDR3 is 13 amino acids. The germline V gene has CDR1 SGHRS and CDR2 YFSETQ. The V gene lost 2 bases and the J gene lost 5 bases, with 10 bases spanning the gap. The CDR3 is CASSFLSSYGYTF. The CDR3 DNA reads TGCGCCAGCAGCTTCTTGTCCTCGTATGGCTACACCTTC.

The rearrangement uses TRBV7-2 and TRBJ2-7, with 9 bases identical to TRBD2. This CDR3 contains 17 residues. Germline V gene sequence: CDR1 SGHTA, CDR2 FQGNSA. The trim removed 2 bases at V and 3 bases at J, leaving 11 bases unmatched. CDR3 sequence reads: CASSLKSGLAGYYEQYF. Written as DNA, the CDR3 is TGTGCCAGCAGCTTAAAATCGGGGCTAGCGGGGTACTACGAGCAGTACTTC.

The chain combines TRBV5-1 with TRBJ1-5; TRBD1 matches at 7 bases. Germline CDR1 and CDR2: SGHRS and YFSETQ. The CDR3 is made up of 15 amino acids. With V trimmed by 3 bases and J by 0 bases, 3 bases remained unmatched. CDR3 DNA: TGCGCCAGCAGCTGGACAGGTAATAGCAATCAGCCCCAGCATTTT. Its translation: CASSWTGNSNQPQHF.

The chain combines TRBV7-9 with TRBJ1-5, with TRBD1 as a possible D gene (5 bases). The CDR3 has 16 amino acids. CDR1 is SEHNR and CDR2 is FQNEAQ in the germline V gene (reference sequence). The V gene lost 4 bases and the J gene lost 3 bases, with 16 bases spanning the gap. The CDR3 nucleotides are TGTGCCAGCAGCTCCAATCCGGGACGTAACAATCAGCCCCAGCATTTT. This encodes CASSSNPGRNNQPQHF.